A selection of T cell receptor beta chains follows, all from one sample in a study of Ad26.COV2.S vaccination and SARS-CoV-2 variants. Generated by immunoSEQ multiplex PCR, the TCRdb table keeps only in-frame clones and is missing some. The sample holds about 350,000 clones, 70% to 90% seen once. The sequences come from peripheral blood, collected in a trial of Ad26.COV2.S vaccine versus placebo. Receptors were obtained from a person between 18 and 60 years old who received the Ad26.COV2.S COVID-19 vaccine or a placebo. The CDR3 runs from the conserved cysteine through the conserved F or W. The D gene is left open where the match is weak. The size of a clone is reported for some rows only, either as once, few or many, or as a class for expanded clones.

>TRBJ1-2|once|12|TRBV27|NA
CATLGANYGYTF
TGTGCCACCCTGGGGGCAAACTATGGCTACACCTTC
>TRBJ2-4|NA|14|TRBV4-1|TRBD1
CASSLRQGENIQYF
TGCGCCAGCAGCCTCCGACAGGGGGAAAACATTCAGTACTTC
>TRBJ1-2|NA|12|TRBV5-1|NA
CASSLGSNGYTF
TGCGCCAGCAGCTTAGGGAGTAATGGCTACACCTTC
>TRBJ1-2|NA|12|TRBV12-3/TRBV12-4|TRBD1
CASSRQGYGYTF
TGTGCCAGCAGCCGACAGGGCTATGGCTACACCTTC
>TRBJ2-5|NA|12|TRBV2|NA
CASSNIWETQYF
TGTGCCAGCAGTAACATTTGGGAGACCCAGTACTTC
>TRBJ2-5|NA|13|TRBV6-6|NA
CASSYGVLETQYF
TGTGCCAGCAGTTACGGAGTCTTAGAGACCCAGTACTTC
>TRBJ2-3|NA|12|TRBV12-3/TRBV12-4|NA
CASRPRTDTQYF
TGTGCCAGCAGGCCTCGCACAGATACGCAGTATTTT
>TRBJ2-5|NA|13|TRBV19|NA
CASSTTVQETQYF
TGTGCCAGTAGTACGACAGTCCAAGAGACCCAGTACTTC
>TRBJ2-7|NA|11|TRBV30|NA
CAWSVGNEQYF
TGTGCCTGGAGTGTGGGGAACGAGCAGTACTTC
>TRBJ1-5|NA|15|TRBV2|TRBD1
CASSERTGEDQPQHF
TGTGCCAGCAGTGAAAGGACAGGGGAGGATCAGCCCCAGCATTTT
>TRBJ1-2|NA|14|TRBV5-6|TRBD1
CASSSGQVWYGYTF
TGTGCCAGCAGCTCCGGACAGGTTTGGTATGGCTACACCTTC
>TRBJ1-2|NA|13|TRBV28|TRBD1
CASSLTGDYGYTF
TGTGCCAGCAGTTTGACAGGGGACTATGGCTACACCTTC
>TRBJ2-4|NA|12|TRBV6-1|NA
CASSDVGGAQYF
TGTGCCAGCAGTGACGTGGGCGGGGCACAGTACTTC
>TRBJ1-4|NA|12|TRBV5-1|NA
CASRSDNEKLFF
TGCGCCAGCAGGTCAGATAATGAAAAACTGTTTTTT
>TRBJ1-5|NA|15|TRBV5-3|TRBD1
CARSFSRTGNQPQHF
TGTGCCAGAAGCTTTTCGAGGACAGGGAATCAGCCCCAGCATTTT
>TRBJ1-3|NA|17|TRBV7-9|TRBD1
CASRYQTGGRSGNTIYF
TGTGCCAGCAGATATCAGACAGGGGGCCGCTCTGGAAACACCATATATTTT
>TRBJ2-1|NA|14|TRBV27|NA
CASHSDMAPNEQFF
TGTGCCAGCCATTCAGATATGGCCCCTAATGAGCAGTTCTTC
>TRBJ2-3|NA|14|TRBV11-2|TRBD2
CASSLAGVWDTQYF
TGTGCCAGCAGCTTGGCGGGGGTTTGGGATACGCAGTATTTT
>TRBJ1-4|few|12|TRBV2|NA
CASREDTEKLFF
TGTGCCAGCAGGGAAGACACGGAAAAACTGTTTTTT
>TRBJ2-2|few|14|TRBV24-1|TRBD1
CAAGQGPNTGELFF
TGTGCCGCAGGACAGGGGCCGAACACCGGGGAGCTGTTTTTT
>TRBJ1-5|NA|19|TRBV4-3|TRBD1
CASSQVGTGRSYSNQPQHF
TGCGCCAGCAGCCAAGTTGGGACAGGGCGTTCCTATAGCAATCAGCCCCAGCATTTT
>TRBJ2-7|few|12|TRBV30|NA
CAWSRQSYEQYF
TGTGCCTGGAGCCGCCAGTCCTACGAGCAGTACTTC
>TRBJ2-5|NA|14|TRBV5-1|NA
CASSPRDGTGTQYF
TGCGCCAGCAGCCCAAGGGACGGGACGGGGACCCAGTACTTC
>TRBJ2-4|NA|12|TRBV29-1|TRBD2
CSGGGKGDIQYF
TGCAGCGGCGGGGGAAAAGGGGACATTCAGTACTTC
>TRBJ2-7|NA|18|TRBV7-8|NA
CASSLVSVATNRGREQYF
TGTGCCAGCAGCTTAGTCTCAGTTGCCACAAACCGAGGGCGCGAGCAGTACTTC
>TRBJ2-5|NA|13|TRBV7-2|TRBD1
CASSLILQGPQYF
TGTGCCAGCAGCCTGATCCTACAGGGGCCCCAGTACTTC
>TRBJ1-2|NA|14|TRBV3-1/TRBV3-2|NA
CASSQDNRVYGYTF
TGTGCCAGCAGCCAAGATAACAGGGTATATGGCTACACCTTC
>TRBJ1-4|NA|13|TRBV3-1/TRBV3-2|NA
CASSQAGTEKLFF
TGTGCCAGCAGCCAAGCCGGGACTGAAAAACTGTTTTTT
>TRBJ2-2|once|18|TRBV7-8|TRBD2
CASSERGSGRSGTGELFF
TGTGCCAGCAGCGAACGTGGTAGCGGGAGGTCGGGCACCGGGGAGCTGTTTTTT
>TRBJ1-6|NA|14|TRBV5-8|NA
CASSLLFEGSPLHF
TGTGCCAGCAGCTTGTTGTTTGAGGGTTCACCCCTCCACTTT
>TRBJ2-1|NA|15|TRBV2|TRBD2
CASTRVAGGYNEQFF
TGTGCCAGCACCCGCGTAGCGGGGGGTTACAATGAGCAGTTCTTC
>TRBJ1-5|NA|14|TRBV6-1|NA
CASSEAGGDQPQHF
TGTGCCAGCAGTGAAGCAGGGGGGGATCAGCCCCAGCATTTT
>TRBJ2-4|NA|14|TRBV3-1/TRBV3-2|TRBD2
CASSLAGGFDIQYF
TGTGCCAGCAGCCTGGCGGGGGGCTTTGACATTCAGTACTTC
>TRBJ2-7|NA|16|TRBV5-4|NA
CASSLKSPGSSYEQYF
TGTGCCAGCAGCTTGAAATCGCCGGGTTCCTCCTACGAGCAGTACTTC
>TRBJ1-3|few|16|TRBV6-1|NA
CASSDRVGSSGNTIYF
TGTGCCAGCAGTGATCGGGTGGGGAGCTCTGGAAACACCATATATTTT
>TRBJ2-7|NA|15|TRBV4-3|NA
CASSQTDSTPYEQYF
TGCGCCAGCAGCCAAACAGACAGTACCCCCTACGAGCAGTACTTC
>TRBJ2-5|NA|16|TRBV2|TRBD1
CASNVVPRPTGGTQYF
TGTGCCAGCAATGTGGTTCCCCGACCTACAGGGGGGACCCAGTACTTC
>TRBJ1-3|NA|14|TRBV18|NA
CASSPSGAGNTIYF
TGTGCCAGCTCACCATCAGGGGCTGGAAACACCATATATTTT
>TRBJ1-1|NA|14|TRBV27|NA
CASSEQGWVTEAFF
TGTGCCAGCAGCGAACAGGGATGGGTCACTGAAGCTTTCTTT
>TRBJ1-6|NA|14|TRBV9|NA
CASSVVDSNSPLHF
TGTGCCAGCAGCGTAGTGGATTCTAATTCACCCCTCCACTTT